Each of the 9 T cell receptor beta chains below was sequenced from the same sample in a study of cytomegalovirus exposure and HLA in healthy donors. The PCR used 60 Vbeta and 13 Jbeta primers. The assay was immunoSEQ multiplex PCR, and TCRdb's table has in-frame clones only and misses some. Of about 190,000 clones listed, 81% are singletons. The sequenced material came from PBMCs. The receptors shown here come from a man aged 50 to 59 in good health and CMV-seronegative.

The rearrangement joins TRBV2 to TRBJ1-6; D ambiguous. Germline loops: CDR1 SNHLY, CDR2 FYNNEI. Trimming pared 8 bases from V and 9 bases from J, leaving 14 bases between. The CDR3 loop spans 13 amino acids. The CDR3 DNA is TGTGCCAGCCTTCCCCCCGGTGTTTCACCCCTCCACTTT. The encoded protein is CASLPPGVSPLHF.

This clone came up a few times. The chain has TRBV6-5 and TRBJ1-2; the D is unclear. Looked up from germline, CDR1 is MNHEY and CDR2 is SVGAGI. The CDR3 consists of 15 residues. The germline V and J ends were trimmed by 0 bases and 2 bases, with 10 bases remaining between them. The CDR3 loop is CASSYSSEGNYGYTF. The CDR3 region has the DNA TGTGCCAGCAGTTACTCGAGTGAGGGAAACTATGGCTACACCTTC.

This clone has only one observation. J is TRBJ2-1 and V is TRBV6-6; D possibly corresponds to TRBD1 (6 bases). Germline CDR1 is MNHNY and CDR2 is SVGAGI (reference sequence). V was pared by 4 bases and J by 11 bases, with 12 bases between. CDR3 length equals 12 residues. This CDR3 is CASSSDSVQQFF. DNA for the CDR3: TGTGCCAGCAGTTCGGACAGCGTACAGCAGTTCTTC.

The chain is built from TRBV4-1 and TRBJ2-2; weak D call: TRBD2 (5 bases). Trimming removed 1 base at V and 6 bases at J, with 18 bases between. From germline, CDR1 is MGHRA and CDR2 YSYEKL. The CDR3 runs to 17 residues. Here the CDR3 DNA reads TGCGCCAGCAGCCAAGTTGAGGGTCGGTCCCAATCCGGGGAGCTGTTTTTT. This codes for CASSQVEGRSQSGELFF.

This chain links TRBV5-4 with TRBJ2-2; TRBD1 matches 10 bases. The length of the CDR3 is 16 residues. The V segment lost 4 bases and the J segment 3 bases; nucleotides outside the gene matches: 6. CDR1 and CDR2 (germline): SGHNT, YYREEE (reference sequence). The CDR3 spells CASSGTGEQYTGELFF. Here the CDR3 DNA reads TGTGCCAGCAGCGGGACAGGGGAGCAATACACCGGGGAGCTGTTTTTT.

CDR3 amino acids: CASSHSGGTKREQFF. DNA for the CDR3: TGTGCCAGCAGCCATAGCGGGGGGACCAAAAGGGAGCAGTTCTTC. The V call is TRBV6-6, the J call TRBJ2-1, with 10 bases identical to TRBD2. Unmatched junction bases numbered 12, after V lost 6 bases and J lost 10 bases. From germline, CDR1 is MNHNY and CDR2 SVGAGI (reference sequence). The CDR3 is made up of 15 amino acids.

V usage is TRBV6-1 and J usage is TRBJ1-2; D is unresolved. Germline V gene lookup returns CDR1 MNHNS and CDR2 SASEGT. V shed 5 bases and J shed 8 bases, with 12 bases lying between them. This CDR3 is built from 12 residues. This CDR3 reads CASSQVVYGYTF. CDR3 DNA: TGTGCCAGCAGTCAAGTGGTCTACGGCTACACCTTC.

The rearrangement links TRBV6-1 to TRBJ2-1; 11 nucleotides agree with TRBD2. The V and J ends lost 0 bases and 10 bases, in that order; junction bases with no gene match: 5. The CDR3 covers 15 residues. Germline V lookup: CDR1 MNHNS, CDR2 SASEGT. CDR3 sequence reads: CASSEASGGAGEQFF. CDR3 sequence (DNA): TGTGCCAGCAGTGAAGCTAGCGGGGGGGCCGGGGAGCAGTTCTTC.

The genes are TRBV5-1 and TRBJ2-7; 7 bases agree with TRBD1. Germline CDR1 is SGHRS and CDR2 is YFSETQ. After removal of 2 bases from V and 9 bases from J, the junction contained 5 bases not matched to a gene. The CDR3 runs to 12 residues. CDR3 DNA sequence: TGCGCCAGCAGCTTTGACAGGGAAGGGCAGTACTTC. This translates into CASSFDREGQYF.